This T cell receptor beta chain was retrieved from a study of lung T cells in sarcoidosis with Löfgren's syndrome. General study points: The most expanded V genes in Löfgren's patients were reportedly TRAV12-1 and TRBV2. In alpha-beta pairs, TRAV12-1 favored TRBV2, and their CDR3s were homologous. Shared TRAV12-1 and TRBV2 CDR3 motifs were reported across several patients.

Per germline, CDR1 ENHRY and CDR2 SYGVKD. The J segment lost 2 bases and the V segment lost 6 bases, leaving 7 bases of the junction unmatched. CDR3 size: 15 residues. From the reads, TCRdb called clonotypes with MiXCR, one entry per CDR3 protein. Among 20,000 or so distinct CDR3 sequences listed, 20% to 25% were seen once. This clonotype was seen many times. Its target is not known. The sequenced sample consisted of CD4+ T cells from PBMCs. The chain employs TRBV10-3 and TRBJ2-3, with 8 bases aligning to TRBD1. This clonotype was obtained from a human donor with sarcoidosis (Löfgren's syndrome or another form), or a control subject (not recorded which). The CDR3 here is CAIREGRGPTDTQYF. The CDR3 DNA reads TGTGCCATCAGGGAAGGCAGGGGGCCCACAGATACGCAGTATTTT.